A selection of T cell receptor beta chains follows, all from one sample in a study of metastatic and nonmetastatic thyroid tumors. TCRdb re-called the PCR reads via MiXCR. The data show over 15,000 clones, more than 20% seen once. The sequencing input was tumor tissue. Receptors originate from a male donor with papillary thyroid cancer or a benign thyroid nodule (not recorded which). Some clones in this sample may be carry-over from other donors' samples. Both conserved end residues are part of each CDR3. D genes are given only for firm matches. Some rows mark clone size as missing; the rest say once, few, many or name a class of expanded clone.

abundance: -; d_gene: TRBD1; j_gene: TRBJ1-1; v_gene: TRBV3-1; CDR3aa: CASSPAVGGITEAFF; CDR3nt: TGTGCCAGCAGCCCTGCGGTAGGGGGCATCACTGAAGCTTTCTTT
abundance: many; d_gene: -; j_gene: TRBJ1-1; v_gene: TRBV27; CDR3aa: CASSLTSANTEAFF; CDR3nt: TGTGCCAGCAGTTTAACGTCCGCGAACACTGAAGCTTTCTTT
abundance: -; d_gene: -; j_gene: TRBJ1-6; v_gene: TRBV20-1; CDR3aa: CSAPQRVNNSPLHF; CDR3nt: TGCAGTGCTCCGCAACGGGTTAATAATTCACCCCTCCACTTT
abundance: many; d_gene: TRBD1; j_gene: TRBJ1-1; v_gene: TRBV29-1; CDR3aa: CSVPQGAPGTEAFF; CDR3nt: TGCAGCGTACCACAGGGGGCGCCGGGCACTGAAGCTTTCTTT
abundance: many; d_gene: -; j_gene: TRBJ1-2; v_gene: TRBV9; CDR3aa: CASSVVREGGGYTF; CDR3nt: TGTGCCAGCAGCGTAGTCAGGGAGGGAGGTGGCTACACCTTC
abundance: many; d_gene: -; j_gene: TRBJ2-4; v_gene: TRBV28; CDR3aa: CASSFRGGKNIQYF; CDR3nt: TGTGCCAGCAGTTTTAGGGGGGGAAAAAACATTCAGTACTTC
abundance: many; d_gene: -; j_gene: TRBJ2-3; v_gene: TRBV18; CDR3aa: CASSPIPRADTDTQYF; CDR3nt: TGTGCCAGCTCACCAATTCCCAGGGCGGACACAGATACGCAGTATTTT
abundance: -; d_gene: TRBD2; j_gene: TRBJ2-7; v_gene: TRBV7-3; CDR3aa: CASSLGSGSVYEQYF; CDR3nt: TGTGCCAGCAGCTTGGGGAGCGGGAGCGTCTACGAGCAGTACTTC
abundance: large; d_gene: TRBD1; j_gene: TRBJ2-7; v_gene: TRBV28; CDR3aa: CASRGTASYEQYF; CDR3nt: TGTGCCAGCAGGGGGACAGCTTCCTACGAGCAGTACTTC
abundance: medium-sized; d_gene: -; j_gene: TRBJ2-7; v_gene: TRBV6-1; CDR3aa: CASSVDSYEQYF; CDR3nt: TGTGCCAGCAGTGTGGACTCCTACGAGCAGTACTTC
abundance: many; d_gene: -; j_gene: TRBJ2-1; v_gene: TRBV7-8; CDR3aa: CASSSTRNEQFF; CDR3nt: TGTGCCAGCAGCTCAACTAGAAATGAGCAGTTCTTC
abundance: large; d_gene: -; j_gene: TRBJ2-3; v_gene: TRBV6-1; CDR3aa: CASSVTGGGYEVTQYF; CDR3nt: TGTGCCAGCAGTGTCACAGGGGGGGGGTACGAGGTTACGCAGTATTTT
abundance: -; d_gene: -; j_gene: TRBJ2-6; v_gene: TRBV20-1; CDR3aa: CSARDQGAVANVLTF; CDR3nt: TGCAGTGCTAGGGATCAGGGTGCTGTGGCCAACGTCCTTACTTTC
abundance: -; d_gene: -; j_gene: TRBJ2-7; v_gene: TRBV28; CDR3aa: CASSFFTPLRNHFLSVEQYF; CDR3nt: TGTGCCAGCAGTTTTTTCACCCCCCTCAGGAACCATTTCCTTAGCGTCGAGCAGTACTTC
abundance: once; d_gene: -; j_gene: TRBJ2-7; v_gene: TRBV11-3; CDR3aa: CASSLEPYSAVFEQYF; CDR3nt: TGTGCCAGCAGCTTAGAGCCTTATTCTGCGGTGTTCGAGCAGTACTTC
abundance: medium-sized; d_gene: TRBD1; j_gene: TRBJ1-2; v_gene: TRBV4-1; CDR3aa: CASSQVQGGYGYTF; CDR3nt: TGCGCCAGCAGCCAAGTCCAGGGGGGCTATGGCTACACCTTC
abundance: many; d_gene: -; j_gene: TRBJ2-3; v_gene: TRBV10-1; CDR3aa: CASSDFGRPDTQYF; CDR3nt: TGCGCCAGCAGTGATTTCGGGAGACCAGATACGCAGTATTTT
abundance: -; d_gene: -; j_gene: TRBJ2-3; v_gene: TRBV27; CDR3aa: CASRIIGGIGTDTQYF; CDR3nt: TGTGCCAGCCGAATTATCGGTGGCATTGGGACAGATACGCAGTATTTT
abundance: -; d_gene: -; j_gene: TRBJ1-5; v_gene: TRBV7-2; CDR3aa: CASSLVWGKPQRF; CDR3nt: TGTGCCAGCAGCTTAGTGTGGGGGAAGCCCCAGCGTTTT
abundance: many; d_gene: TRBD2; j_gene: TRBJ2-1; v_gene: TRBV12-3/TRBV12-4; CDR3aa: CASSFWAGGPNDEQFF; CDR3nt: TGTGCCAGCAGTTTTTGGGCGGGAGGGCCTAACGATGAGCAGTTCTTC
abundance: medium-sized; d_gene: -; j_gene: TRBJ2-7; v_gene: TRBV5-1; CDR3aa: CASSLDRFPNEQYF; CDR3nt: TGCGCCAGCAGCTTAGACAGATTTCCCAACGAGCAGTACTTC
abundance: large; d_gene: -; j_gene: TRBJ2-7; v_gene: TRBV12-3/TRBV12-4; CDR3aa: CASSRVGGQFYEQYF; CDR3nt: TGTGCCAGCAGCCGGGTCGGTGGACAGTTCTACGAGCAGTACTTC
abundance: medium-sized; d_gene: -; j_gene: TRBJ1-2; v_gene: TRBV19; CDR3aa: CASSIERVNYGYTF; CDR3nt: TGTGCCAGTAGTATAGAGCGGGTTAACTATGGCTACACCTTC
abundance: medium-sized; d_gene: -; j_gene: TRBJ2-2; v_gene: TRBV27; CDR3aa: CASSLFGGSNTGELFF; CDR3nt: TGTGCCAGCAGTTTATTCGGTGGGTCGAACACCGGGGAGCTGTTTTTT
abundance: few; d_gene: TRBD2; j_gene: TRBJ2-7; v_gene: TRBV6-5; CDR3aa: CASSSGPSGRSSGYEQYF; CDR3nt: TGTGCCAGCAGTTCCGGGCCTAGCGGGAGGAGTTCGGGTTACGAGCAGTACTTC
abundance: -; d_gene: -; j_gene: TRBJ1-1; v_gene: TRBV28; CDR3aa: CASSPAGLNTEAFF; CDR3nt: TGTGCCAGCAGCCCAGCCGGGCTGAACACTGAAGCTTTCTTT
abundance: few; d_gene: TRBD2; j_gene: TRBJ2-7; v_gene: TRBV27; CDR3aa: CASSPRGAGVEQYF; CDR3nt: TGTGCCAGCAGTCCTCGTGGAGCGGGAGTCGAGCAGTACTTC
abundance: many; d_gene: -; j_gene: TRBJ2-2; v_gene: TRBV12-3/TRBV12-4; CDR3aa: CASYYYTGELFF; CDR3nt: TGTGCCAGCTACTATTACACCGGGGAGCTGTTTTTT